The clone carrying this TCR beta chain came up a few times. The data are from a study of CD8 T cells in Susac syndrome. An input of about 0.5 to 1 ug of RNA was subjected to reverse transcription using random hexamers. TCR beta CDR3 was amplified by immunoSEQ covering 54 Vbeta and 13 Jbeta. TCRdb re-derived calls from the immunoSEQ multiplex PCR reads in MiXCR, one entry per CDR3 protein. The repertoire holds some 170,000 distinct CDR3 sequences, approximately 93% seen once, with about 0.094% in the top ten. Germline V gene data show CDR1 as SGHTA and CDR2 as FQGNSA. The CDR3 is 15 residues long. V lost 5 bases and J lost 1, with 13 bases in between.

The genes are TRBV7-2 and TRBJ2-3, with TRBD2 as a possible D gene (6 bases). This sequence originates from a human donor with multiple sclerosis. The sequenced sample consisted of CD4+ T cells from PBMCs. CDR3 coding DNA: TGTGCCAGCAGCCGAATAGCGGAGCGCACAGATACGCAGTATTTT. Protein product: CASSRIAERTDTQYF.